The entry below gives a single TCR beta chain sequence along with its context. Authors' processing steps: Amplified reference gene primers provided the basis for estimating nucleated cell counts. Assay used: immunoSEQ multiplex PCR; TCRdb lists only in-frame clones, some missing. The DNA gave D and trimming, while V, J and clone size come from that table. Seen here are 150,000 to 200,000 clones, 70% to 85% observed once, and the top ten hold 7.5% to 10%. These data originate in a study of blood T cell repertoires in COVID-19. Across the whole study: There were acute and convalescent COVID-19 samples, and they came from the United States, Italy and Spain. Sources were T cells, B-cell-depleted T cells, or PBMCs; the material itself was cDNA or gDNA.

Trimming stripped 6 bases from V and 0 bases from J, with 13 bases between. The CDR3 has 15 amino acids. The germline V gene has CDR1 SEHNR and CDR2 FQNEAQ (reference sequence). Material for sequencing was peripheral blood. The sequence was obtained from a woman older than 75 with acute or convalescent COVID-19. V and J are TRBV7-9 and TRBJ2-3, with D possibly being TRBD2 (6 bases). Here the CDR3 reads CASSPHGGSTDTQYF. CDR3 nucleotide sequence: TGTGCCAGCAGTCCCCACGGGGGTAGCACAGATACGCAGTATTTT.